This T cell receptor (beta chain) stems from a study of T cell responses to AZD1222 COVID-19 vaccine. There are 12 residues in the CDR3. Trimming left V 8 bases short and J 5 bases short, with 12 bases between. Germline CDR1 MDHEN, CDR2 SYDVKM. Measured with immunoSEQ multiplex PCR; TCRdb has only the in-frame clones, and not every one. The repertoire holds approximately 140,000 clones, with about 93% as singletons. Sequencing was performed on peripheral blood, taken on day 0 of AZD1222 vaccination. The sequence was collected from an adult in good health. This sequence joins TRBV28 and TRBJ1-1; D is ambiguous. CDR3 bases: TGTGCCAGCGGGCTCGCCTCGACTGAAGCTTTCTTT. Its protein is CASGLASTEAFF.